Described below is a single TCR beta chain sequence and its context. What it binds is unknown. Germline V CDR1 and CDR2: WSHSY, SAAADI. The CDR3 totals 16 residues. V dropped 3 bases and J dropped 0 bases, with 14 bases sitting between them. This sample is drawn from a study of cytomegalovirus exposure and HLA in healthy donors. Study observations and caveats: According to a later analysis, donors in an Asian-associated ancestry cluster reportedly had fewer N-insertions than the roughly 660-donor mean.

PCR amplification relied on 60 Vbeta primers (plus 13 Jbeta primers). The table came from immunoSEQ multiplex PCR; TCRdb's copy has only in-frame clones and leaves some out. The repertoire holds 100,000 to 150,000 clones, 65% to 80% seen once, with 4% to 5% in the top ten. V is TRBV10-2 and J is TRBJ1-1; D perhaps matches TRBD1 (5 bases). The sequencing input was PBMCs. The receptor was isolated from a male donor in good health and CMV-seropositive. CDR3 DNA: TGCGCCAGCAGTGACTTGGGGCGTGGAATGAACACTGAAGCTTTCTTT. The encoded protein is CASSDLGRGMNTEAFF.